This TCR beta chain originates from a study of naive and memory T cell subsets. An equimolar mix of two oligonucleotides served as the beta constant-region primer for TRBC1 and TRBC2. A 12-nucleotide UMI and the SP2 primer were added to the cDNA 3' end by oligonucleotide ligation. The ligated cDNA underwent four PCR rounds using SP2 and nested alpha and beta constant-region primers. TCRdb processed the UMI-ligation and nested PCR reads anew with MiXCR; each CDR3 protein has one entry. The sample holds 75,000 to 85,000 distinct CDR3 sequences, about an eighth seen once. A remark on this clonotype: Its antigen is undetermined.

General study points: Over 85% of naive TCR sequences appeared only once, unlike memory subsets.

CDR3 size: 17 residues. Trimming cost V 0 bases and J 4 bases; bases outside gene matches: 8. The germline gives CDR1 SGHTA, CDR2 FQGNSA. Specimen: central memory CD4+ T cells from blood. This sequence originates from a human donor in good health. This rearrangement joins TRBV7-2 to TRBJ2-1; 8 bases line up with TRBD2. CDR3 bases: TGTGCCAGCAGCTTAGCGGGGACTAGTATCGGTTACAATGAGCAGTTCTTC. Translation gives CASSLAGTSIGYNEQFF.